The sequence of this T cell receptor (beta chain) was determined in a study of T-cell reconstitution after alpha-beta-depleted transplantation in children. Study-wide results and limits: T-cell counts and diversity at one year post-transplant came mainly from newly produced T cells. Surviving recipient T cells and thymic progenitors accounted for the high day-60 TCRbeta diversity observed in some patients. Alpha-beta T cells about two months after transplant reportedly derived from several hundred expanded graft clones.

This clonotype was counted ten times or more. Its target is not known. V dropped 3 bases and J dropped 2 bases, with 12 bases sitting between them. Germline V gene lookup returns CDR1 DFQATT and CDR2 SNEGSKA (reference sequence). The CDR3 has 14 residues. The library targeted TCRbeta and was prepared with unique molecular identifiers. TCRdb itself ran the PCR reads through MiXCR, one entry per CDR3 protein. The sample lists roughly 300,000 distinct CDR3 sequences, approximately 10% occurring once. The gene calls are TRBV20-1 and TRBJ2-3; no reliable D call. The receptor was derived from a male patient between 2 and 15 years old who had a stem cell transplant for chronic granulomatous disease, so the T cells may come from the graft donor. This specimen consisted of peripheral blood, obtained 180 days after TCRalphabeta/CD19-depleted stem cell transplant. The CDR3: CSASEVSLTDTQYF. The CDR3 coding sequence is TGCAGTGCTAGCGAAGTGAGCCTCACAGATACGCAGTATTTT.